This section outlines one TCR beta chain sequence together with its context. Its antigen is unknown. Individually, TCR cDNA molecules were each labelled with a unique molecular identifier. TCRdb re-called the 5' RACE reads through MiXCR, storing one row per CDR3 protein. The sample has roughly 45,000 distinct CDR3 sequences; approximately 22% are singletons. These data belong to a study of spatial heterogeneity in lung cancer. Study as a whole: Raw-read counts averaged over ten per unique TCR and UMI combination. Study findings and constraints: Follow-up blood showed ubiquitous expanded tumor TCRs less than blood at resection did.

This CDR3 is built from 15 residues. CDR1 and CDR2 (germline): DFQATT, SNEGSKA (reference sequence). Described time point: blood at routine non-recurrence follow-up after resection. Frozen PBMC, nontumor lung or tumor provided whole RNA, which was sequenced unsorted. This clonotype originated in a female donor with early-stage non-small cell lung cancer. This chain connects TRBV20-1 to TRBJ2-7; tentatively, D is TRBD1 (6 bases). Sequenced here: PBMCs, sampled at follow-up. The CDR3 reads CSPARPSGARYEQYF. CDR3 sequence (DNA): TGCAGCCCTGCTAGACCATCAGGGGCAAGGTACGAGCAGTACTTC.